A selection of T cell receptor beta chains follows, all from one sample in a study of blood T cell repertoires in COVID-19. Some clones are missing from TCRdb's copy, which holds only in-frame ones; the method was immunoSEQ multiplex PCR. The table lists over 100,000 clones, approximately 78% of them singletons. The sequencing input was peripheral blood. These receptors were taken from a man aged 70 or older with acute or convalescent COVID-19. The CDR3 runs from the conserved cysteine through the conserved F or W. The D gene is left open where the match is weak. Size values are once, few and many counts, or a class for expanded clones, and some rows have none.

. | TRBJ2-2 | . | TRBV14 | TGTGCCAGCAGCCCCCTCATAACGGGCACCGGGGAGCTGTTTTTT | CASSPLITGTGELFF
. | TRBJ2-3 | TRBD2 | TRBV14 | TGTGCCAGCAGCCGAACTAGCGGGAACACAGATACGCAGTATTTT | CASSRTSGNTDTQYF
. | TRBJ2-5 | TRBD1 | TRBV13 | TGTGCCAGCAGCACAGGGGGGCAGCACCAAGAGACCCAGTACTTC | CASSTGGQHQETQYF
. | TRBJ1-3 | . | TRBV6-6 | TGTGCCAGCAGGGACGGGGGAGAGGAAAACACCATATATTTT | CASRDGGEENTIYF
. | TRBJ2-2 | TRBD1 | TRBV10-3 | TGTGCCATCAGGGGAACACAGGGGGCAGGCGGGGAGCTGTTTTTT | CAIRGTQGAGGELFF
once | TRBJ2-1 | TRBD2 | TRBV27 | TGTGCCAGCAGCTTCGATAGCGGGAGGGCCAACAATGAGCAGTTCTTC | CASSFDSGRANNEQFF
. | TRBJ2-7 | TRBD2 | TRBV7-9 | TGTGCCAGCAGCTTAGGACTAGCGGACTACGAGCAGTACTTC | CASSLGLADYEQYF
. | TRBJ2-7 | . | TRBV30 | TGTGCCTGGAGTTCCGGGAGCCACGAGCAGTACTTC | CAWSSGSHEQYF
few | TRBJ1-5 | . | TRBV28 | TGTGCCAGCAGTTCCAGGGGACAGCCCCAGCATTTT | CASSSRGQPQHF
. | TRBJ2-5 | . | TRBV11-3 | TGTGCCAGCAGCCCAGGTAGTGGTGTGGGCTACCAAGAGACCCAGTACTTC | CASSPGSGVGYQETQYF
. | TRBJ2-1 | TRBD2 | TRBV7-9 | TGTGCCAGCAGCAGTAGCGGGAGGGCCTTTTCCTACAATGAGCAGTTCTTC | CASSSSGRAFSYNEQFF
. | TRBJ2-6 | . | TRBV7-3 | TGTGCCAGCAGCTTAGCGGGGGCGAGCTCTGGGGCCAACGTCCTGACTTTC | CASSLAGASSGANVLTF
. | TRBJ1-2 | . | TRBV19 | TGTGCCACCCGTGGGCGGGGGGCACAAGGCTACACCTTC | CATRGRGAQGYTF
. | TRBJ1-5 | TRBD1 | TRBV6-4 | TGTGCCAGCAGTGAACCGACAGGGGCGTTCGGCAATCAGCCCCAGCATTTT | CASSEPTGAFGNQPQHF
. | TRBJ1-1 | . | TRBV5-8 | TGTGCCAGCACCCGCCGACGGGGGTCCACTGAAGCTTTCTTT | CASTRRRGSTEAFF
. | TRBJ2-1 | TRBD2 | TRBV7-9 | TGTGCCAGCAGCTTCGGGCGGGGGAGTTCCTACAATGAGCAGTTCTTC | CASSFGRGSSYNEQFF
. | TRBJ1-3 | . | TRBV3-1/TRBV3-2 | TGTGCCAGCAGCCGGAGTGGAGGCTCTGGAAACACCATATATTTT | CASSRSGGSGNTIYF
. | TRBJ1-1 | TRBD1 | TRBV5-1 | TGCGCCAGCAGCTTGGTGACAGGGGGAAACACTGAAGCTTTCTTT | CASSLVTGGNTEAFF
. | TRBJ1-4 | . | TRBV5-1 | TGCGCCAGCAGCTTTTCAGGGGCAACTAATGAAAAACTGTTTTTT | CASSFSGATNEKLFF
. | TRBJ1-2 | TRBD1 | TRBV11-1 | TGTGCCAGCAGCAACCGGGACAGGACCCGTCGTGGCTACACCTTC | CASSNRDRTRRGYTF
. | TRBJ2-7 | . | TRBV27 | TGTGCCAGCGTCGATTGGGGGCGGGGGCCCTACGAGCAGTACTTC | CASVDWGRGPYEQYF
. | TRBJ2-6 | . | TRBV19 | TGTGCCAGTAGTATCTTTTCAGGCTCTGGGGCCAACGTCCTGACTTTC | CASSIFSGSGANVLTF
. | TRBJ2-7 | TRBD1 | TRBV10-2 | TGCGCCAGCAATATCAGAGGGGGCCTCTCCTACGAGCAGTACTTC | CASNIRGGLSYEQYF
. | TRBJ2-5 | . | TRBV20-1 | TGCAGTGCTAGTGGGTTTCTGGCAAGTGAGACCCAGTACTTC | CSASGFLASETQYF
. | TRBJ2-7 | TRBD2 | TRBV9 | TGTGCCAGCAGCGGTCAGCGGGACTCCTACGAGCAGTACTTC | CASSGQRDSYEQYF
few | TRBJ2-5 | . | TRBV4-1 | TGCGCCAGCAGCCCGACTCAAGAGACCCAGTACTTC | CASSPTQETQYF
. | TRBJ2-7 | TRBD1 | TRBV27 | TGTGCCAGCACACCGGGACAGGGGGCCTACGAGCAGTACTTC | CASTPGQGAYEQYF
. | TRBJ1-1 | TRBD1 | TRBV7-9 | TGTGCCAGCAGCCCGGACAGGCAGAACACTGAAGCTTTCTTT | CASSPDRQNTEAFF
. | TRBJ2-2 | TRBD1 | TRBV9 | TGTGCCAGCAGCGCCCCTCGGGACAGGGATAACACCGGGGAGCTGTTTTTT | CASSAPRDRDNTGELFF
. | TRBJ2-5 | TRBD1 | TRBV5-1 | TGCGCCAGCAGCTTGCCGGGACAGGGGTCGGAGACCCAGTACTTC | CASSLPGQGSETQYF
. | TRBJ2-3 | . | TRBV27 | TGTGCCAGCAGTTTATCACGGACAGATACGCAGTATTTT | CASSLSRTDTQYF
once | TRBJ1-1 | . | TRBV5-1 | TGCGCCAGCAGCTCCGACACGGCGAACACTGAAGCTTTCTTT | CASSSDTANTEAFF
many | TRBJ2-1 | . | TRBV9 | TGTGCCACCCCAGGAAATGAGCAGTTCTTC | CATPGNEQFF
. | TRBJ1-1 | . | TRBV6-1 | TGTGCCAGCAGTCAACAGGGTAGGGGCACTGAAGCTTTCTTT | CASSQQGRGTEAFF
few | TRBJ1-4 | TRBD1 | TRBV4-2 | TGTGCCAGCAGCCAAGAATCCGGGACAGGGAACGAAAAACTGTTTTTT | CASSQESGTGNEKLFF
. | TRBJ1-2 | . | TRBV7-9 | TGTGCCAGCAGCCCAGGGTCCCAGTTCGGCTACACCTTC | CASSPGSQFGYTF
. | TRBJ1-6 | TRBD1 | TRBV9 | TGTGCCAGCAGCCCTCGACAGGGGACAGGCAATTCACCCCTCCACTTT | CASSPRQGTGNSPLHF
. | TRBJ2-7 | . | TRBV5-1 | TGCGCCAGCAGCCCCACTTGGCTCGGGAAATCCTACGAGCAGTACTTC | CASSPTWLGKSYEQYF
. | TRBJ1-1 | TRBD1 | TRBV5-1 | TGCGCCAGCTTAGAGACAGGGGGATCCACTGAAGCTTTCTTT | CASLETGGSTEAFF
few | TRBJ2-7 | . | TRBV3-1/TRBV3-2 | TGTGCCAGCAGGTCGAGGTTCTACGAGCAGTACTTC | CASRSRFYEQYF
. | TRBJ1-2 | . | TRBV5-1 | TGCGCCAGCGGACCAGGGTTTTCCTATGGCTACACCTTC | CASGPGFSYGYTF
once | TRBJ2-7 | . | TRBV19 | TGTGCCAGTAGTATTATAAACAGGGACTACGAGCAGTACTTC | CASSIINRDYEQYF
. | TRBJ1-1 | TRBD1 | TRBV18 | TGTGCCAGCTCACCACAGCCCCCCAGGGGGTCCACTGAAGCTTTCTTT | CASSPQPPRGSTEAFF
. | TRBJ2-2 | . | TRBV3-1/TRBV3-2 | TGTGCCAGCAGCCTTAGTGTCCCCACCGGGGAGCTGTTTTTT | CASSLSVPTGELFF
few | TRBJ1-2 | . | TRBV29-1 | TGCAGCGCCGCCCCGGGGGGCGTGAGCAGGAAAAAAGGCTACACCTTC | CSAAPGGVSRKKGYTF
once | TRBJ1-4 | TRBD1 | TRBV27 | TGTGCCAGCAGGCGACAGGGGGCAACTAATGAAAAACTGTTTTTT | CASRRQGATNEKLFF
once | TRBJ2-7 | TRBD1 | TRBV28 | TGTGCCACCCGGTGGACAGGAACTTACGAGCAGTACTTC | CATRWTGTYEQYF